This T cell receptor beta chain was identified in a study of T cells in Graves' hyperthyroidism and ophthalmopathy. The table lists this clonotype with many counts. Researchers amplified the TCR beta CDR3 regions from RNA transcripts. RT-PCR in the first round (using the HTBI primer set) targeted the TCR CDR3. TCRdb used MiXCR to reprocess the multiplex PCR reads, holding one entry per CDR3 protein. The sample lists around 400,000 distinct CDR3 sequences, 15% to 19% seen once, with roughly a quarter in the top ten. The CDR3 totals 14 residues. The germline V gene encodes CDR1 MNHEY and CDR2 SVGEGT. V dropped 7 bases and J dropped 4 bases, with 14 bases sitting between them. For the diagnoses, clinical symptoms, serum thyroxine and TRAb, thyroid ultrasound and orbital computed tomography were used. The authors took PBMCs from roughly 10 ml fresh peripheral blood.

The chain carries TRBV6-2 or TRBV6-3 and TRBJ2-1; TRBD1 or TRBD2 may be the D gene (5 bases each). Sequencing was done on a sample of blood. The TCR comes from a woman between 18 and 29 years old with Graves' hyperthyroidism that later progressed to Graves' ophthalmopathy. CDR3 amino acids: CASTYGARYNEQFF. The DNA for the CDR3 is TGTGCCAGCACCTACGGGGCTCGTTACAATGAGCAGTTCTTC.